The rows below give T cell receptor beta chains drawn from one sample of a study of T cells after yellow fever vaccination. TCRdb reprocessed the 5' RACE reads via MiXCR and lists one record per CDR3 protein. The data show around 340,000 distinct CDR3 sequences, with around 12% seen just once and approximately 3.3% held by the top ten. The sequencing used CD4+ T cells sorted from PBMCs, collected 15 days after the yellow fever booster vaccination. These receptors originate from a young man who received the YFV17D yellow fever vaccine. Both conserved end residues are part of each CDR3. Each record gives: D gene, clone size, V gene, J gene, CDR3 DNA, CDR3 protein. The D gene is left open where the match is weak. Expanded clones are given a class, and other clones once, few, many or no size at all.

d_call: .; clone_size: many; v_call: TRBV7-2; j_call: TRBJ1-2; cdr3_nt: TGTGCCAGCAGCTTAGGCGGGGGCGCGTATGGCTACACCTTC; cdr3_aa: CASSLGGGAYGYTF
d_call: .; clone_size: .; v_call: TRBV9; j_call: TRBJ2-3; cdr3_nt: TGTGCCAGCAGCGTAGGGACAGTGGGGACAGATACGCAGTATTTT; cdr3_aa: CASSVGTVGTDTQYF
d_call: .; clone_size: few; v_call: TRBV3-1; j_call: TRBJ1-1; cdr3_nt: TGTGCCAGCAGCCAATACAGGGAGGGGGGCACTGAAGCTTTCTTT; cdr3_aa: CASSQYREGGTEAFF
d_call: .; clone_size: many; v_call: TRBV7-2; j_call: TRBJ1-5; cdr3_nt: TGTGCCAGCAGCTTAACCATTAATCAGCCCCAGCATTTT; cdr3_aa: CASSLTINQPQHF
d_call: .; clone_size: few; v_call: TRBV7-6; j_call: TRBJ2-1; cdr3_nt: TGTGCCAGCAGCTGGGAGGGGGGCCCTAATGAGCAGTTCTTC; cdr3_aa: CASSWEGGPNEQFF
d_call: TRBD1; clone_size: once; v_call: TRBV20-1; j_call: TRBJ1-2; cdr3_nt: TGCAGTGCTAGAGATCCGTCGCAGGGGGACTATGGCTACACCTTC; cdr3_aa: CSARDPSQGDYGYTF
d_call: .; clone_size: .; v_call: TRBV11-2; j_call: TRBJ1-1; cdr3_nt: TGTGCCAGCAGGGCTCATCTCCAGGGTACTGAAGCTTTCTTT; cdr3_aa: CASRAHLQGTEAFF
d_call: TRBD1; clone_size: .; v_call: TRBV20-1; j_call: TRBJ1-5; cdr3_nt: TGCAGTGCGAGGGGACAGGTCAATCAGCCCCAGCATTTT; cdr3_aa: CSARGQVNQPQHF
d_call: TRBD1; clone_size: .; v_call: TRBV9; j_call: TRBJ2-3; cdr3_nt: TGTGCCAGCCAGGCTACAGGGGTTTTCACAGATACGCAGTATTTT; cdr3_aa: CASQATGVFTDTQYF
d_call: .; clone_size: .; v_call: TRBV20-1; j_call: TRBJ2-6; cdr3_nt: TGCAGTGCTAGAGACCCCGACGGCGCTGGGGCCAACGTCCTGACTTTC; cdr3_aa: CSARDPDGAGANVLTF
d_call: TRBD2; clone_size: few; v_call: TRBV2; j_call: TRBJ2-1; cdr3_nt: TGTGCCAGCAGTTGGGGGGGACTCCCCTGGGAGCAGTTCTTC; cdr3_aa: CASSWGGLPWEQFF
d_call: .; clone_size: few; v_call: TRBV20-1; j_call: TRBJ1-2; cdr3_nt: TGCAGTGCTAGGCCGGGAGTTTATGGCACCTTC; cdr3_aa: CSARPGVYGTF
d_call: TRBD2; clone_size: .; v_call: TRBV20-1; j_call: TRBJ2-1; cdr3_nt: TGCAGTGCTCGGACGCTAGCGGGGGTCTACAATGAGCAGTTCTTC; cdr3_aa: CSARTLAGVYNEQFF
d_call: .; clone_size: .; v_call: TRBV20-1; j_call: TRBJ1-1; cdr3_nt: TGCAGTGCTAGCCCTCAGGGCCCGAACACTGAAGCTTTCTTT; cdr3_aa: CSASPQGPNTEAFF
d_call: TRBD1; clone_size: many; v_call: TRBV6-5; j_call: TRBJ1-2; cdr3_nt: TGTGCCAGCAGTCAGGACAGGGGTGGCTACACCTTC; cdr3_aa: CASSQDRGGYTF
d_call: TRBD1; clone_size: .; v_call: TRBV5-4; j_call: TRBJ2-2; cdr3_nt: TGTGCCAGCAGCTTGGCAGGGACAGGGGGCGCGGCCGGGGAGCTGTTTTTT; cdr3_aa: CASSLAGTGGAAGELFF
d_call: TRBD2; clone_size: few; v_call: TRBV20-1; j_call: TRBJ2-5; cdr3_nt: TGCAGTGCTAGCGGGGGGCAAGAGACCCAGTACTTC; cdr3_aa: CSASGGQETQYF
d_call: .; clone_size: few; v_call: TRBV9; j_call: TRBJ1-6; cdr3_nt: TGTGCCAGCAGCGTAGATGGCAGGGCGTGGGATAATTCACCCCTCCACTTT; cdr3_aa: CASSVDGRAWDNSPLHF
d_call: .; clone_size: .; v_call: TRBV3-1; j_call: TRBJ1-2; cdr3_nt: TGTGCCAGCAGCCAGCGGGAGCCGGGTTCCGGCTACACCTTC; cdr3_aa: CASSQREPGSGYTF
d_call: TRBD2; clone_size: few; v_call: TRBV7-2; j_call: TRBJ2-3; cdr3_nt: TGTGCCAGCAGCGGACTAGCGGGGGGCATGACCTTACTCACAGATACGCAGTATTTT; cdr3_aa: CASSGLAGGMTLLTDTQYF
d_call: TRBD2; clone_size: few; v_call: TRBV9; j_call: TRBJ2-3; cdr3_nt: TGTGCCAGCAGCGGACTAGCGGGGGAGGGAGATACGCAGTATTTT; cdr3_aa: CASSGLAGEGDTQYF
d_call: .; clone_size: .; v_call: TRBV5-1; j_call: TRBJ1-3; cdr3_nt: TGCGCCAGCAGCTTTTTCTCGACAGTCGCTGGAAACACCATATATTTT; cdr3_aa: CASSFFSTVAGNTIYF
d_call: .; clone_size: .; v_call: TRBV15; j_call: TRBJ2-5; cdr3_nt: TGTGCCACCAGCAGGATACTGGCCGGGGAGACCCAGTACTTC; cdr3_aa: CATSRILAGETQYF
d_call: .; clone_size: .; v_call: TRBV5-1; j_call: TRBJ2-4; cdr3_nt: TGCGCCAGCAGCCTGGACACCGGTAGTAACATTCAGTACTTC; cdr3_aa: CASSLDTGSNIQYF
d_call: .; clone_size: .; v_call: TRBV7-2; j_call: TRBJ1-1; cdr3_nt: TGTGCCAGCAGCGATTACCTTGGGACTGAAGCTTTCTTT; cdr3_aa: CASSDYLGTEAFF
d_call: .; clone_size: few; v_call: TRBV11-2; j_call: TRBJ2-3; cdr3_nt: TGTGCCAGCAGCCCGCAGATTGGGACGCAGTATTTT; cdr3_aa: CASSPQIGTQYF
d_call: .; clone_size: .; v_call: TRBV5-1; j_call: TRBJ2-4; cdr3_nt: TGCGCCAGCAGCTTGGTGGGGATGGAAGCCAAAAACATTCAGTACTTC; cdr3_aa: CASSLVGMEAKNIQYF
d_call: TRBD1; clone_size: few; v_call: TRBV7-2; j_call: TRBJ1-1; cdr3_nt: TGTGCCAGCAGCTTTATCGGACAGGGAATGAAAGCTTTCTTT; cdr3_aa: CASSFIGQGMKAFF
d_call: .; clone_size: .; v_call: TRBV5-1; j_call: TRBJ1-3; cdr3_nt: TGCGCCAGCAGCTTGACCGCGGGGGGAAACACCATATATTTT; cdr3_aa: CASSLTAGGNTIYF
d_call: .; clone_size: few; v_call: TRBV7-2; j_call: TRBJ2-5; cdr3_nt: TGTGCCAGCAGCTCCCAAGGGCCAGTCGGGGAGACCCAGTACTTC; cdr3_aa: CASSSQGPVGETQYF
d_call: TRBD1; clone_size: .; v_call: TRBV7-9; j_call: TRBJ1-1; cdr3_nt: TGTGCCAGCAGCCCGGGACAGCCCATGAACACTGAAGCTTTCTTT; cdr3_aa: CASSPGQPMNTEAFF
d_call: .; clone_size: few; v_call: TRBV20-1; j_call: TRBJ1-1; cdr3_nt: TGCAGTGCTAGCACTTTTGGAACTGAAGCTTTCTTT; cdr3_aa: CSASTFGTEAFF
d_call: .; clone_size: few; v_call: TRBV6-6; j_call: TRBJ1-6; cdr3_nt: TGTGCCAGCAGGGATAATTCACCCCTCCACTTT; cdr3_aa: CASRDNSPLHF
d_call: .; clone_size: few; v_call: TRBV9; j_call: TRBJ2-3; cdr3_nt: TGTGCCAGCAGCGTGGACGGGGGCCCGGGTACGCAGTATTTT; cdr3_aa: CASSVDGGPGTQYF